This TCR beta chain appears in the sequencing data of a study of CD8+ T cells in alopecia areata. General observations from the study: Mice showed TCR sharing more clearly than patients did, possibly owing to HLA.

The germline V gene encodes CDR1 SQVTM and CDR2 ANQGSEA. V was clipped by 3 bases and J by 9 bases; unmatched bases: 5. This CDR3 spans 12 amino acids. Peripheral blood and lesional scalp punch biopsies were taken from alopecia areata patients. Cell sorting was applied to PBMCs, and CD4+ and CD8+ T cells were collected. This clone was detected only a few times. Its antigen is undetermined. Following extraction, RNA underwent reverse transcription to cDNA, which served as the sequencing template. Data came from immunoSEQ multiplex PCR; TCRdb stores just in-frame clones and leaves some out. The sample contains some 120,000 clones, roughly 50% of which appear only once.

This clonotype originated in a human donor with alopecia areata. The V gene is TRBV29-1, the J gene TRBJ2-1, with TRBD1 identical over 7 bases. Sequenced input: NKG2D-low CD8+ T cells sorted from blood. CDR3 DNA: TGCAGCGTTGACCCACAGGGGTTTGAGCAGTTCTTC. This encodes CSVDPQGFEQFF.